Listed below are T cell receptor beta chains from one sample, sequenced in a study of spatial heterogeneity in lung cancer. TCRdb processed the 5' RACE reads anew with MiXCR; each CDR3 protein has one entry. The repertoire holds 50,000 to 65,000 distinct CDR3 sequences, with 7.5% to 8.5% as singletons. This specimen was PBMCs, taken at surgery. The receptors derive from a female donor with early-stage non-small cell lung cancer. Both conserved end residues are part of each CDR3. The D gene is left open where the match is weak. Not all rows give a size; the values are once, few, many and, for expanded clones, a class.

CASRLQTGDGRNTIYF,TGTGCCAGCAGGCTTCAAACAGGGGACGGCAGAAACACCATATATTTT,TRBD1,TRBV12-3/TRBV12-4,TRBJ1-3,many
CASSSALNYGYTF,TGTGCCAGCAGCTCTGCGTTGAACTATGGCTACACCTTC,-,TRBV7-9,TRBJ1-2,-
CASSPYTDTQYF,TGTGCCAGCTCACCCTACACAGATACGCAGTATTTT,-,TRBV18,TRBJ2-3,many
CASSLAGFSPLHF,TGTGCCAGCAGCCTCGCAGGGTTTTCACCCCTCCACTTT,-,TRBV13,TRBJ1-6,-
CASSPKDRVVNEQFF,TGTGCCAGCAGCCCAAAGGACAGGGTCGTTAATGAGCAGTTCTTC,TRBD1,TRBV7-9,TRBJ2-1,many
CATSDPASSSYNEQFF,TGTGCCACCAGTGATCCAGCGAGCAGCTCCTACAATGAGCAGTTCTTC,-,TRBV24-1,TRBJ2-1,many
CASSLGAGVPGNTIYF,TGTGCCAGCAGTTTAGGGGCAGGGGTTCCTGGAAACACCATATATTTT,-,TRBV28,TRBJ1-3,many
CASSLKKGLTDTQYF,TGTGCCAGCAGCTTGAAGAAGGGACTCACAGATACGCAGTATTTT,-,TRBV7-9,TRBJ2-3,many
CASSQDIVSNEQFF,TGTGCCAGCAGCCAAGATATAGTCAGCAATGAGCAGTTCTTC,-,TRBV4-2,TRBJ2-1,many
CATSEVQGVSHNEQFF,TGTGCCACCAGTGAGGTACAGGGGGTTTCACACAATGAGCAGTTCTTC,TRBD1,TRBV24-1,TRBJ2-1,-
CATSDSQTVTDTQYF,TGTGCCACCAGTGATTCTCAGACTGTCACAGATACGCAGTATTTT,-,TRBV24-1,TRBJ2-3,few
CASRTGHLVGELFF,TGTGCCAGCAGAACCGGACATCTGGTGGGGGAGCTGTTTTTT,-,TRBV28,TRBJ2-2,many
CASSSAWQGPQETQYF,TGTGCCAGCAGCTCAGCCTGGCAGGGTCCCCAAGAGACCCAGTACTTC,-,TRBV11-3,TRBJ2-5,many
CASRAGTGYGYTF,TGTGCCAGCAGAGCCGGGACAGGTTATGGCTACACCTTC,TRBD1,TRBV6-5,TRBJ1-2,few
CASSLEGQGWDEQYF,TGCGCCAGCAGCTTGGAGGGACAGGGCTGGGACGAGCAGTACTTC,TRBD1,TRBV5-1,TRBJ2-7,few
CASSLLVRTGDTEAFF,TGCGCCAGCAGCTTGTTGGTACGGACAGGGGACACTGAAGCTTTCTTT,TRBD1,TRBV5-1,TRBJ1-1,few
CATSDLDLPQHF,TGTGCCACCAGTGATTTGGACCTGCCCCAGCATTTT,-,TRBV24-1,TRBJ1-5,-
CASQQPIRDRYTGANVLTF,TGTGCCAGCCAGCAGCCGATCCGGGACAGGTACACTGGGGCCAACGTCCTGACTTTC,TRBD1,TRBV6-4,TRBJ2-6,-
CSAYRVSSTDTQYF,TGCAGTGCTTACAGGGTTTCTAGCACAGATACGCAGTATTTT,-,TRBV20-1,TRBJ2-3,-
CASSGDTYEQYF,TGTGCCAGCAGCGGGGACACCTACGAGCAGTACTTC,-,TRBV2,TRBJ2-7,few
CASSRLTGAQETQYF,TGTGCCAGCAGCAGACTGACAGGGGCCCAAGAGACCCAGTACTTC,TRBD1,TRBV11-3,TRBJ2-5,many
CASSLRGQGGTGELFF,TGTGCCAGCAGCTTACGCGGACAGGGAGGCACCGGGGAGCTGTTTTTT,TRBD1,TRBV9,TRBJ2-2,few
CASRAGGGGNTEAFF,TGTGCCAGCAGAGCAGGGGGCGGGGGGAACACTGAAGCTTTCTTT,TRBD1,TRBV12-3/TRBV12-4,TRBJ1-1,-
CASSSPQGGRDGYTF,TGTGCCAGCAGTTCCCCACAGGGGGGAAGGGATGGCTACACCTTC,TRBD1,TRBV28,TRBJ1-2,few
CASSEGATNYGYTF,TGTGCCAGCAGCGAGGGGGCCACGAACTATGGCTACACCTTC,TRBD1,TRBV7-2,TRBJ1-2,many
CASSGFVGEKLFF,TGTGCCAGCAGTGGATTCGTTGGTGAAAAACTGTTTTTT,-,TRBV2,TRBJ1-4,many
CAISNPGQGTYEQYF,TGTGCCATCAGCAACCCGGGACAGGGGACCTACGAGCAGTACTTC,TRBD1,TRBV10-3,TRBJ2-7,many
CASRKQGADTEAFF,TGTGCCAGCAGGAAACAGGGGGCAGACACTGAAGCTTTCTTT,TRBD1,TRBV27,TRBJ1-1,few
CASSATSGAPTGELFF,TGTGCCAGCAGCGCGACTAGCGGGGCTCCCACCGGGGAGCTGTTTTTT,TRBD2,TRBV7-2,TRBJ2-2,-
CASSPRLAGDVYNEQFF,TGTGCCAGCAGCCCTAGACTAGCGGGCGACGTCTACAATGAGCAGTTCTTC,TRBD2,TRBV11-1,TRBJ2-1,few
CASSSGLARQFF,TGTGCCAGCAGCTCCGGACTTGCCAGGCAGTTCTTC,-,TRBV11-2,TRBJ2-1,many
CSVVEGSHQYF,TGCAGCGTTGTGGAAGGATCACATCAGTACTTC,-,TRBV29-1,TRBJ2-4,few